Below are 9 T cell receptor beta chains sequenced from a single sample in a study of T-cell memory formation after mild COVID-19. TCRdb used MiXCR to reprocess the 5' RACE reads, holding one entry per CDR3 protein. The sample yields about 320,000 distinct CDR3 sequences, roughly an eighth seen once. Sequences were obtained from PBMCs or a T cell subset sorted from them (not recorded which). The origin of the receptors is a young man who had mild COVID-19 (a few samples of this study predate the infection). Cell type and time point are not known.

This chain's CDR3 is CSVVGSDTGELFF. As DNA, the CDR3 is TGCAGCGTTGTTGGCAGCGACACCGGGGAGCTGTTTTTT. V is TRBV29-1 and J is TRBJ2-2; D is uncertain. Germline-derived CDR1 and CDR2 are SQVTM and ANQGSEA. There are 13 residues in the CDR3. The germline V and J ends were trimmed by 4 bases and 3 bases, with 9 bases remaining between them.

CDR3 sequence: CASSIIRGGTEAFF. The CDR3 DNA is TGTGCCAGCAGTATCATCAGGGGAGGGACTGAAGCTTTCTTT. The chain couples TRBV12-3 or TRBV12-4 to TRBJ1-1; perhaps TRBD1 as D (6 bases). V was shortened by 5 bases and J by 5 bases, with 15 bases between the two germline ends. The CDR3 is 14 residues long.

The table lists this clonotype with a few counts. The gene calls are TRBV4-1 and TRBJ2-1, with D possibly being TRBD1 (7 bases). The ends were cut back, 4 bases at V and 4 bases at J, with 17 bases in the middle. Germline values: CDR1 MGHRA, CDR2 YSYEKL. The CDR3 totals 16 residues. DNA of the CDR3: TGCGCCAGCAGCCGAATGGCACAGGGGACTTACAATGAGCAGTTCTTC. Amino acids: CASSRMAQGTYNEQFF.

The chain is built from TRBV25-1 and TRBJ1-1; D possibly corresponds to TRBD1 (5 bases). CDR1 is MGHDK, CDR2 SYGVNS, per germline. V lost 8 bases to trimming and J lost 4 bases, with 14 bases between them. The CDR3 totals 13 residues. CDR3 sequence reads: CASQWGDRTEAFF. In nucleotides, the CDR3 is TGTGCCAGCCAGTGGGGGGACCGCACTGAAGCTTTCTTT.

This clonotype was counted many times. This chain connects TRBV18 to TRBJ2-5; D unresolved. This CDR3 has 14 amino acids. Germline V lookup: CDR1 KGHSH, CDR2 LQKENI. Trimming left V 3 bases short and J 1 base short, with 9 bases between. The DNA for the CDR3 is TGTGCCAGCTCACCTTCCGTTTTCCAAGAGACCCAGTACTTC. Protein product: CASSPSVFQETQYF.

This clonotype was detected a few times. The chain links TRBV5-1 to TRBJ1-4, with D maybe TRBD1 (6 bases). CDR1 SGHRS and CDR2 YFSETQ come from the germline V gene. The CDR3 has 16 residues. V dropped 5 bases and J dropped 3 bases, with 17 bases sitting between them. The CDR3 region has the DNA TGCGCCAGCAGGCCAGGGGCCGGCATGTCTAATGAAAAACTGTTTTTT. Its translation is CASRPGAGMSNEKLFF.

The chain links TRBV7-2 to TRBJ1-3, with unresolved D. Germline CDR1 is SGHTA and CDR2 is FQGNSA. The CDR3 sequence is 14 residues long. Trimming took 1 base from V and 3 from J, leaving 7 bases between them. Written as DNA, the CDR3 is TGTGCCAGCAGCTTAGGAGGGCTTGGAAACACCATATATTTT. Translation gives CASSLGGLGNTIYF.

In its sample, this clonotype was seen many times. The CDR3 is CASSLGLRGTEAFF. As DNA, the CDR3 is TGTGCCAGCAGCTTAGGGCTGCGCGGCACTGAAGCTTTCTTT. This chain links TRBV11-2 with TRBJ1-1; D is ambiguous. CDR1 is SGHAT, CDR2 FQNNGV, per germline. V was cut by 1 base and J by 4 bases, with 10 bases left in between. This CDR3 is built from 14 residues.

The rearrangement uses TRBV27 and TRBJ1-5; D is ambiguous. Germline CDR1 and CDR2: MNHEY and SMNVEV (reference sequence). Trimming removed 6 bases from V and 5 bases from J, with 8 bases in between. The CDR3 runs 12 residues. The CDR3: CASRSGYQPQHF. The CDR3 DNA follows: TGTGCCAGCAGGTCGGGTTATCAGCCCCAGCATTTT.